Listed here are 18 T cell receptor beta chains from one sample, sequenced in a study of T cell responses to AZD1222 COVID-19 vaccine. Repertoires were generated with immunoSEQ multiplex PCR, while TCRdb's copy carries only in-frame clones and drops some. The data contain approximately 130,000 clones, roughly 93% of them singletons. Material: peripheral blood, obtained on day 0 of AZD1222 vaccination. The receptors stem from an adult in good health.

The V call is TRBV10-3, the J call TRBJ1-2, with a possible D match to TRBD1 (6 bases). V was trimmed by 6 bases and J by 6 bases, leaving 14 bases between them. Germline V gene sequence: CDR1 ENHRY, CDR2 SYGVKD. The CDR3 consists of 13 residues. The DNA for the CDR3 is TGTGCCATCAGATCCGGGACACTCAATGGCTACACCTTC. It is translated as CAIRSGTLNGYTF.

The rearrangement uses TRBV28 and TRBJ1-2, with TRBD1 matching 10 bases. With V trimmed by 10 bases and J by 5 bases, 7 bases remained unmatched. CDR3 length equals 13 residues. The germline V gene encodes CDR1 MDHEN and CDR2 SYDVKM. In DNA form, the CDR3 reads TGTGCCACCCGAGCGGGACAGGGGTATGGCTACACCTTC. Translating it yields CATRAGQGYGYTF.

The rearrangement uses TRBV27 and TRBJ2-1, with D perhaps matching TRBD1 or TRBD2 (5 bases each). The V gene's germline CDR1 is MNHEY and CDR2 SMNVEV (reference sequence). V shed 5 bases and J shed 15 bases, with 17 bases lying between them. This CDR3 comprises 12 residues. The CDR3 spells CASSHPGPSSFF. CDR3 coding DNA: TGTGCCAGCAGTCATCCGGGACCGAGCTCGTTCTTC.

The rearrangement links TRBV4-3 to TRBJ1-5; 8 bases map to TRBD1. The V gene's germline CDR1 is LGHNA and CDR2 YSLEER. With V trimmed by 0 bases and J by 5 bases, 6 bases remained unmatched. CDR3 length equals 16 residues. The CDR3 nucleotides read TGCGCCAGCAGCCAAGAGAGGACAGGGTGGGATCAGCCCCAGCATTTT. Translation: CASSQERTGWDQPQHF.

V usage is TRBV6-5 and J usage is TRBJ1-2, with D unresolved. From germline, CDR1 is MNHEY and CDR2 SVGAGI. V was cut by 0 bases and J by 4 bases, with 9 bases left in between. The CDR3 sequence is 14 residues long. The CDR3 nucleotides read TGTGCCAGCAGTTACTCAGGGATGAGCTATGGCTACACCTTC. The encoded protein is CASSYSGMSYGYTF.

V is TRBV29-1 and J is TRBJ1-2, with a tentative D call TRBD1 (5 bases). This CDR3 contains 12 residues. Germline values: CDR1 SQVTM, CDR2 ANQGSEA. The ends were cut back, 5 bases at V and 2 bases at J, with 9 bases in the middle. The DNA of the CDR3 is TGCAGCGTTCCGGAGGGGAACTATGGCTACACCTTC. The encoded protein is CSVPEGNYGYTF.

The J gene is TRBJ1-1, the V gene TRBV5-1; unclear D gene. Trimming left V 4 bases short and J 0 bases short, with 13 bases between. This CDR3 comprises 15 residues. Per the germline V gene, CDR1 is SGHRS and CDR2 is YFSETQ. This CDR3 is CASSDDGRMNTEAFF. The CDR3 DNA sequence: TGCGCCAGCAGCGATGACGGACGGATGAACACTGAAGCTTTCTTT.

As concerns this clone: The junction does not match germline at one end; this may be a read error. The V call is TRBV28, the J call TRBJ2-1, with unresolved D. The CDR3 is 13 amino acids. Germline loops: CDR1 MDHEN, CDR2 SYDVKM. The CDR3 DNA follows: TGTGCCAGCAATTTAGGGCCGGGCAATGAGCAGTTCTTC. Translation: CASNLGPGNEQFF.

This clone was observed a handful of times. The genes are TRBV27 and TRBJ2-7; 7 bases agree with TRBD2. Germline lookup yields CDR1 MNHEY and CDR2 SMNVEV (reference sequence). The CDR3 length is 15 residues. With 2 bases clipped from V and 3 bases from J, the junction kept 7 bases outside the gene matches. The CDR3 DNA is TGTGCCAGCAGTTTAAGGGCGGGAGACTACTACGAGCAGTACTTC. It is translated as CASSLRAGDYYEQYF.

The chain couples TRBV20-1 to TRBJ2-7, with 7 nucleotides matching TRBD2. The CDR3 covers 13 residues. Germline lookup yields CDR1 DFQATT and CDR2 SNEGSKA (reference sequence). V gave up 3 bases and J gave up 7 bases; unmatched junction bases: 9. The CDR3 DNA reads TGCAGTGCTAGTCCTAGCGGAGCCGGGGAGCAGTACTTC. This encodes CSASPSGAGEQYF.

This clone was detected once. V is TRBV24-1 and J is TRBJ1-5; unclear D gene. CDR3 length: 14 residues. V was trimmed by 5 bases and J by 1 base, leaving 8 bases between them. The germline V gene has CDR1 KGHDR and CDR2 SFDVKD. As DNA, the CDR3 is TGTGCCACCAGTGGAGTAGGGAGCAATCAGCCCCAGCATTTT. Its translation: CATSGVGSNQPQHF.

The chain recombines TRBV28 with TRBJ1-5; 8 bases are a match to TRBD1. V lost 6 bases, J lost 4 bases, and 2 bases stayed unmatched. The CDR3 is 13 residues long. The germline V gene encodes CDR1 MDHEN and CDR2 SYDVKM. The CDR3, as DNA: TGTGCCAGCAGGAGGACAGGGAATCAGCCCCAGCATTTT. It yields the protein CASRRTGNQPQHF. The whole variable domain, filled in from reference TRBV28 and TRBJ1-5, reads DVKVTQSSRYLVKRTGEKVFLECVQDMDHENMFWYRQDPGLGLRLIYFSYDVKMKEKGDIPEGYSVSREKKERFSLILESASTNQTSMYLCASRRTGNQPQHFGDGTRLSIL.

The chain joins TRBV27 to TRBJ2-7; the match to TRBD1 covers 10 bases. Germline V lookup: CDR1 MNHEY, CDR2 SMNVEV (reference sequence). V shed 2 bases, J shed 3 bases, and the junction held 13 bases outside the gene matches. The CDR3 is 18 amino acids. The CDR3 bases are TGTGCCAGCAGTTTAGGGACAGGGGTCCCGACTAGCAACTACGAGCAGTACTTC. This codes for CASSLGTGVPTSNYEQYF.

The chain carries TRBV5-1 and TRBJ1-4; D remains unclear. Germline assignment: CDR1 SGHRS and CDR2 YFSETQ. The CDR3 contains 12 residues. V was shortened by 3 bases and J by 8 bases, with 8 bases between the two germline ends. The CDR3 nucleotides read TGCGCCAGCAGCTCCCAAGGAGAAAAACTGTTTTTT. It translates to CASSSQGEKLFF.

The rearrangement joins TRBV7-8 to TRBJ2-7; D unresolved. Germline V lookup: CDR1 SGHVS, CDR2 FQNEAQ. The CDR3 spans 14 residues. V was shortened by 1 base and J by 7 bases, with 14 bases between the two germline ends. CDR3 bases: TGTGCCAGCAGCTTAGGAGCTAGTTCTAGGGAGCAGTACTTC. This sequence encodes CASSLGASSREQYF.

The J gene is TRBJ2-1, the V gene TRBV27; D assignment may be TRBD1 or TRBD2 (5 bases each). V shed 8 bases and J shed 0 bases, with 11 bases lying between them. This CDR3 comprises 14 residues. Germline CDR1 MNHEY, CDR2 SMNVEV (reference sequence). The CDR3 DNA is TGTGCCAGCTCCCCGGGGACCTCCTACAATGAGCAGTTCTTC. Its translation: CASSPGTSYNEQFF.

The V gene is TRBV28, the J gene TRBJ2-3; maybe TRBD2 (5 bases). This CDR3 comprises 18 residues. Germline V gives CDR1 MDHEN, CDR2 SYDVKM. V lost 6 bases and J 4 bases, leaving 26 bases between the germline ends. The DNA for the CDR3 is TGTGCCAGCAGGGACTTGGGTTGGGGAGCCGTCGGGGCAGATACGCAGTATTTT. This gives the protein CASRDLGWGAVGADTQYF.

This rearrangement joins TRBV7-2 to TRBJ2-1; TRBD2 agrees at 8 bases. Germline assignment: CDR1 SGHTA and CDR2 FQGNSA. V shed 4 bases, J shed 2 bases, and the junction held 1 base outside the gene matches. This CDR3 has 14 amino acids. CDR3 nucleotide sequence: TGTGCCAGCAGCTCGGGACTAGCCTACAATGAGCAGTTCTTC. This codes for CASSSGLAYNEQFF.